A selection of T cell receptor beta chains follows, all from one sample in a study of CD8+CD57+ T cells in acquired aplastic anemia. TCRdb called the reads again in MiXCR, with one record for every CDR3 protein. Of about 81,000 distinct CDR3 sequences in the sample, less than 60% were seen once. What was sequenced was sorted CD4+, CD8+, or CD8+CD57+ T cells (not recorded which) from PBMCs. The source of these receptors is a human donor in good health, serving as a control. CDR3s include the opening cysteine and the closing phenylalanine or tryptophan. Each record gives: CDR3 length, J gene, D gene, clone size, V gene, CDR3 DNA, CDR3 protein. The D gene is left open where the match is weak. Only some rows state a clone size, as once, few, many or a class for expanded clones.

13 | TRBJ2-2 | TRBD1 | - | TRBV19 | TGTGCCGGGGGGACAGGGAGCACCGGGGAGCTGTTTTTT | CAGGTGSTGELFF
15 | TRBJ2-1 | TRBD1 | - | TRBV20-1 | TGCAGTGCTAGAGATCCGGGACAGGCCTACAATGAGCAGTTCTTC | CSARDPGQAYNEQFF
12 | TRBJ2-7 | - | - | TRBV10-3 | TGTGCCATCAGTGAGGGCCGACAAGAGCGGTACTTC | CAISEGRQERYF
12 | TRBJ2-1 | - | many | TRBV12-3/TRBV12-4 | TGTGCCAGCAGTTTAAACTACAATGAGCAGTTCTTC | CASSLNYNEQFF
16 | TRBJ1-6 | TRBD1 | many | TRBV9 | TGTGCCAGCAGCCCCGAAAGACAGGGGCTAAGTTCACCCCTCCACTTT | CASSPERQGLSSPLHF
14 | TRBJ2-3 | - | - | TRBV19 | TGTGCCAGTAGGGCAGACTCGAGCACAGATACGCAGTATTTT | CASRADSSTDTQYF
13 | TRBJ1-1 | TRBD1 | few | TRBV29-1 | TGCAGCGTCCTCCAGACAGGGCGGACTGAAGCTTTCTTT | CSVLQTGRTEAFF
14 | TRBJ1-6 | - | few | TRBV7-6 | TGTGCCAGCAGCTTGAGTTCCTATAATTCACCCCTCCACTTT | CASSLSSYNSPLHF
14 | TRBJ2-7 | TRBD2 | few | TRBV29-1 | TGCAGCGTTGAACGGCTAGCGGGCACCTACGAGCAGTACTTC | CSVERLAGTYEQYF
13 | TRBJ2-7 | - | many | TRBV7-2 | TGTGCCAGCAGCTTAAGTGGGGACTACGAGCAGTACTTC | CASSLSGDYEQYF
16 | TRBJ2-5 | TRBD1 | few | TRBV27 | TGTGCCAGCAGTTACGCCGGACAGGGGGTTCAAGGGACCCAGTACTTC | CASSYAGQGVQGTQYF
12 | TRBJ1-1 | - | many | TRBV14 | TGTGCCAGCAGCCAAGATCAACTTGAAGCTTTCTTT | CASSQDQLEAFF
15 | TRBJ1-2 | - | - | TRBV18 | TGTGCCAGCTCACCATCTGCAGCGGGTGACTATGGCTACACCTTC | CASSPSAAGDYGYTF
14 | TRBJ2-4 | - | many | TRBV2 | TGTGCCAGCAGTGAAAATGGGGGGTTGGACATTCAGTACTTC | CASSENGGLDIQYF
12 | TRBJ2-1 | - | many | TRBV7-9 | TGTGCCAGCGGGGCTACCTACAATGAGCAGTTCTTC | CASGATYNEQFF
18 | TRBJ2-7 | - | many | TRBV5-1 | TGCGCCAGCAGCCAAAAGCCGGGTACAGTAGCCGGGGGATACGAGCAGTACTTC | CASSQKPGTVAGGYEQYF
14 | TRBJ2-2 | - | few | TRBV9 | TGTGCCAGCAGCGTGTGGGGGGAGGCCGGGGAGCTGTTTTTT | CASSVWGEAGELFF
15 | TRBJ2-7 | - | many | TRBV13 | TGTGCCAGCAGCTTAGGCCTTGGGGGGCGCTACGAGCAGTACTTC | CASSLGLGGRYEQYF
17 | TRBJ1-1 | - | few | TRBV7-8 | TGTGCCAGCAGCTTACGGTCAGCGGGACAAACGAACACTGAAGCTTTCTTT | CASSLRSAGQTNTEAFF
15 | TRBJ1-2 | TRBD1 | - | TRBV11-3 | TGTGCCAGCAGCCCAGAAGGGACAGGGGCCTATGGCTACACCTTC | CASSPEGTGAYGYTF
17 | TRBJ2-5 | - | - | TRBV11-3 | TGTGCCAGCAGCTTAGACCTCGGGGGCGCCGAGGAGGAGACCCAGTACTTC | CASSLDLGGAEEETQYF
16 | TRBJ2-1 | - | many | TRBV2 | TGTGCCAGCAGTGAATATGAGACCAAAGGTTACAATGAGCAGTTCTTC | CASSEYETKGYNEQFF